This TCR beta chain was sequenced in a study of CD8+CD57+ T cells in acquired aplastic anemia. V gave up 8 bases and J gave up 5 bases, with 3 bases separating them. Germline-derived CDR1 and CDR2 are SNHLY and FYNNEI. The CDR3 has 9 amino acids. The table lists this clonotype with a count of one. The CDR3 carries no conserved terminal phenylalanine or tryptophan, so it likely arises from a read error. The TCR beta profiling, which covered VDJ combination and CDR3 sequence, was carried out using genomic DNA as the template. TCRdb analysed the reads with MiXCR anew, one entry per CDR3 protein. The data hold a few hundred thousand distinct CDR3 sequences, with approximately 55% observed a single time.

This sequence joins TRBV2 and TRBJ2-5; no clear D gene. Input material: sorted CD4+, CD8+, or CD8+CD57+ T cells (not recorded which) from PBMCs. The receptor was derived from a human donor with severe aplastic anemia or a healthy control (not recorded which). The CDR3 loop is CASGETQYI. The CDR3 DNA sequence: TGTGCCAGCGGGGAGACCCAGTACATC.